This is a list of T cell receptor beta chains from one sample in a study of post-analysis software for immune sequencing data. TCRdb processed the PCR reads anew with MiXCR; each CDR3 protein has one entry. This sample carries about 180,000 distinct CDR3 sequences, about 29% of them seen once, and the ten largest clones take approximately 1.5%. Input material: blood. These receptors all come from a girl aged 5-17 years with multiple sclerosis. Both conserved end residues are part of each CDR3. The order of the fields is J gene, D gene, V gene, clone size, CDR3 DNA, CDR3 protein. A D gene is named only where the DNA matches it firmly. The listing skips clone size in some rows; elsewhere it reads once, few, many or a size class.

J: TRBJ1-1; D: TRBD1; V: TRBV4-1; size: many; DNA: TGCGCCAGCAGCCAAGATCAGGGGGCAGACACTGAAGCTTTCTTT; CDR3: CASSQDQGADTEAFF
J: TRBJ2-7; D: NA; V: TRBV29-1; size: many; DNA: TGCAGCGTTTACGGGTCCTACGAGCAGTACTTC; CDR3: CSVYGSYEQYF
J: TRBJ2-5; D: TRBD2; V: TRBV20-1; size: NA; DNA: TGCAGTGCAGTTAAAGCGGGACTAGCGGGGGTGCACCAAGAGACCCAGTACTTC; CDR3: CSAVKAGLAGVHQETQYF
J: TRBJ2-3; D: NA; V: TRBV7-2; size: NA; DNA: TGTGCCAGCAGTCAGGCCGGGGGAGATACGCAGTATTTT; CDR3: CASSQAGGDTQYF
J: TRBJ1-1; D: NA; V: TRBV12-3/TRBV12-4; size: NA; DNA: TGTGCCAGCAACGAAGCCCGCGGAGCTTTCTTT; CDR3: CASNEARGAFF
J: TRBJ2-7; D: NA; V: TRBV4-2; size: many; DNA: TGTGCCAGCAGCCAAAAATTACAGTCAGATTACCCTTACGAGCAGTACTTC; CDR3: CASSQKLQSDYPYEQYF
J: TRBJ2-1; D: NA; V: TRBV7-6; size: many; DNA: TGTGCCAGCAGCTTAGGAGCGACGATCACCTACAATGAGCAGTTCTTC; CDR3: CASSLGATITYNEQFF
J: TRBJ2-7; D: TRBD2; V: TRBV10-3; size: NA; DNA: TGTGCCATCAGCATCCTGACCGGGACTAGCGCCGGTAATGAGCAGTACTTC; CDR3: CAISILTGTSAGNEQYF
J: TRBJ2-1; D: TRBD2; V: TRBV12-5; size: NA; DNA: TGTGCTAGTGGTTTGGTACCGGTAGCGGGAGGGCCGGTTTATGAGCAGTTCTTC; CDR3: CASGLVPVAGGPVYEQFF
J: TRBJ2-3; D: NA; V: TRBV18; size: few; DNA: TGTGCCAGCTCACCAAGCTCAGATACGCAGTATTTT; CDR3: CASSPSSDTQYF
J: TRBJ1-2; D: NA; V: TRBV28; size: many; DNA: TGTGCCAGCAGTTTATCATCGTGGGGTTCGAATGGCTACACCTTC; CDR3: CASSLSSWGSNGYTF
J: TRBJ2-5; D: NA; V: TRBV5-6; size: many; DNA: TGTGCCAGCAGCCCGATGGTTGAAGAGACCCAGTACTTC; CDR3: CASSPMVEETQYF
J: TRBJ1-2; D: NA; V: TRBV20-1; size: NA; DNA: TGCAGTGCGACGACACTGAACTATGGCTACACCTTC; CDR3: CSATTLNYGYTF
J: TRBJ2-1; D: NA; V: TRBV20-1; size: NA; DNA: TGCAGTGCTAGGGGGACGGTGGGTGAGCAGTTCTTC; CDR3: CSARGTVGEQFF
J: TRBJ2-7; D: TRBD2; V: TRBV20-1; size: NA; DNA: TGCAGTGCTAGAGATCCTAGTGGGGCGGGAGCATTCTACGAGCAGTACTTC; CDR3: CSARDPSGAGAFYEQYF
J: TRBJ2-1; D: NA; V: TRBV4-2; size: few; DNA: TGTGCCAGCAGCCAAGATCCATCCATCTACAATGAGCAGTTCTTC; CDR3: CASSQDPSIYNEQFF
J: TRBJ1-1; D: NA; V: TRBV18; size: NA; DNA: TGTGCCAGCTCACTAAACAGCGCCATGAACACTGAAGCTTTCTTT; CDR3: CASSLNSAMNTEAFF
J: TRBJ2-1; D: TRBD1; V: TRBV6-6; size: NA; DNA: TGTGCCAGCAGTTACTCCGGGACAGGCCTCAATGAGCAGTTCTTC; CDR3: CASSYSGTGLNEQFF
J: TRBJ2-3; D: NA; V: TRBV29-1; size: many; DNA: TGCAGCGTTGACCCTAGGGGGTCAGATACGCAGTATTTT; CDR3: CSVDPRGSDTQYF
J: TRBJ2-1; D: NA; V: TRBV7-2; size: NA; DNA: TGTGCCAGCAGCTGGGGCGGGTTCTACAATGAGCAGTTCTTC; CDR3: CASSWGGFYNEQFF
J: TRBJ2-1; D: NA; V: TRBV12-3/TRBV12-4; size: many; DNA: TGTGCCAGCAGTTCAACTACAAGCTCCTACAATGAGCAGTTCTTC; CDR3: CASSSTTSSYNEQFF
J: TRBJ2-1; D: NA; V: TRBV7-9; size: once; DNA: TGTGCCAGCAGCTTAATTGGTAGTGGGAGTTCCTACAATGAGCAGTTCTTC; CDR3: CASSLIGSGSSYNEQFF
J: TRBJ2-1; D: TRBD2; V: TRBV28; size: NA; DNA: TGTGCCAGCAGCTTACGTCCCGGGACTAGCGGAAGGAGATATGAGCAGTTCTTC; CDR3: CASSLRPGTSGRRYEQFF
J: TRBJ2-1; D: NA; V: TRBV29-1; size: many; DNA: TGCAGCGTTCGGGACACCATCAGGAATGAGCAGTTCTTC; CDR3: CSVRDTIRNEQFF
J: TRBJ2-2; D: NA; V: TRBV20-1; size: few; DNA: TGCAGTGCTGCACCGGGACTACAGGGCACCGGGGAGCTGTTTTTT; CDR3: CSAAPGLQGTGELFF
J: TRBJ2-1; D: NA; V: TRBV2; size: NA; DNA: TGTGCCAGCCCGAATCCCTACGGCAATGAGCAGTTCTTC; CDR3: CASPNPYGNEQFF
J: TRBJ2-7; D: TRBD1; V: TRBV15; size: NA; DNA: TGTGCCACCAGCCCAGGAGGACAGGGGACTTACGAGCAGTACTTC; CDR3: CATSPGGQGTYEQYF
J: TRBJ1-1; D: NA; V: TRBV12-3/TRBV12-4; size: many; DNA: TGTGCCAGCAGCCTACAGGGAGGAACTGAAGCTTTCTTT; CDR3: CASSLQGGTEAFF
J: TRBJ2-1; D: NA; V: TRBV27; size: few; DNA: TGTGCCACCCGGAGGGACTTCTCCGACAGCAATGAGCAGTTCTTC; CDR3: CATRRDFSDSNEQFF
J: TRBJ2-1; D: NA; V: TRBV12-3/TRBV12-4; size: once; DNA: TGTGCCAGCAAGGATGAGCAGTTCTTC; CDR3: CASKDEQFF
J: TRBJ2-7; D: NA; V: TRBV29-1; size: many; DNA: TGCAGCGTTCTCACGGGACGGTACGAGCAGTACTTC; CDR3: CSVLTGRYEQYF
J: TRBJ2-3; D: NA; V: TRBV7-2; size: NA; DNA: TGTGCCAGCAGCTTGAGGGGCACAGGAGAAGATACGCAGTATTTT; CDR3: CASSLRGTGEDTQYF
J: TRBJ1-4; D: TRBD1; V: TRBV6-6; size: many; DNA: TGTGCCAGCAGTCGGAACAGGGGGCTCGAAAAACTGTTTTTT; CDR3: CASSRNRGLEKLFF
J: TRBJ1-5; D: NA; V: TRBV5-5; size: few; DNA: TGTGCCAGCAGCTTATTAGGGGTTCCGGGTCAGCCCCAGCATTTT; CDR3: CASSLLGVPGQPQHF
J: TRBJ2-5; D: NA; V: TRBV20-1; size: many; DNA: TGCAGTGCTAGGGCCCACAGGGAATGGGGAGAGACCCAGTACTTC; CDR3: CSARAHREWGETQYF
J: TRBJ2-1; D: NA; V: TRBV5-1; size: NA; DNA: TGCGCCAGCAGTCAGGACTCGACCTACAATGAGCAGTTCTTC; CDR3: CASSQDSTYNEQFF
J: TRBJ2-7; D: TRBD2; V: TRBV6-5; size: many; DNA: TGTGCCAGCAGTTACCGTGCGGCTAGCGGGGGTTACGAGCAGTACTTC; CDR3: CASSYRAASGGYEQYF
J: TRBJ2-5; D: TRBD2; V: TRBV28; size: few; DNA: TGTGCCAGCAGCCCTCAAGGACTAGCGGGAGTGGTGGAGACCCAGTACTTC; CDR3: CASSPQGLAGVVETQYF
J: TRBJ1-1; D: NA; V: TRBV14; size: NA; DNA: TGTGCCAGCAGCGTAACGACAGGTGCCACTCTATCCGGGACTGAAGCTTTCTTT; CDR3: CASSVTTGATLSGTEAFF
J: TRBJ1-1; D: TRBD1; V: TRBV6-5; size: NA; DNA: TGTGCCAGCAGTACCCTGACAGGGGCTCCGGACACTGAAGCTTTCTTT; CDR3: CASSTLTGAPDTEAFF
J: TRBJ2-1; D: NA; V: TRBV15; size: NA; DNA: TGTGCCGCCAGCAGAGATTCGATGTGGGGGAGGCTATACAGTGAGCAGTTCTTC; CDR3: CAASRDSMWGRLYSEQFF
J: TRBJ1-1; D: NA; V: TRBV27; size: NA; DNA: TGTGCCAGCAGCCCAAAAGTTCGGGCGCTCCCAGTCGATGATGAAGCTTTCTTT; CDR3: CASSPKVRALPVDDEAFF
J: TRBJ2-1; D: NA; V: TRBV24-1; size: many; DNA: TGTGCCACCAGTGATCGGAGCGGAAATGAGCAGTTCTTC; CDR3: CATSDRSGNEQFF
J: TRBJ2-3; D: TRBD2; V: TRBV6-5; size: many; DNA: TGTGCCAGCAGTTACGAGTCGTGGGCGGGAGGGCAGACAGATACGCAGTATTTT; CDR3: CASSYESWAGGQTDTQYF
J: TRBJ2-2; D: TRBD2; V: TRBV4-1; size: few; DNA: TGCGCCAGCAGCCAGGGGGGACTAGCGGTGAACACCGGGGAGCTGTTTTTT; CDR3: CASSQGGLAVNTGELFF
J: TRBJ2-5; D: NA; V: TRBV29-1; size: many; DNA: TGCAGCGCCCGGCTAGGAGGTGACGTGACCCAGTACTTC; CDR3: CSARLGGDVTQYF
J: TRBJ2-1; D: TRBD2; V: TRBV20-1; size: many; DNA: TGCAGTGTTCCGACTAGCGGGAGTTCCTACAATGAGCAGTTCTTC; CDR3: CSVPTSGSSYNEQFF
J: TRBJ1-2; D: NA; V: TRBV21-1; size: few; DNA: TGTGCCAGCAGCAACTCAGGACGCCGCCGCGGCTACACCTTC; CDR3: CASSNSGRRRGYTF
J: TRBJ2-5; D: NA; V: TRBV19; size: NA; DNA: TGTGCCAGTAGCCAACAAAACAGGGAGACCCAGTACTTC; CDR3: CASSQQNRETQYF
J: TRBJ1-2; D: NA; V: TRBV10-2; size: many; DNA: TGCGCCAGCAGTGAGCCCTTAACAATGGGTAGGGCTAACTATGGCTACACCTTC; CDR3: CASSEPLTMGRANYGYTF